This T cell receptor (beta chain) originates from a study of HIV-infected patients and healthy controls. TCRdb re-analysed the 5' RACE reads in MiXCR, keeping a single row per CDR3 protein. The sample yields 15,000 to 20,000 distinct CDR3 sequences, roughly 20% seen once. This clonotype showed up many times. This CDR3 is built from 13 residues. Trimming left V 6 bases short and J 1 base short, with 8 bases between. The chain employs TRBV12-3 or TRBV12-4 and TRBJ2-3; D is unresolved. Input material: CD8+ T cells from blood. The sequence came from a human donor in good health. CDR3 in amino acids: CASSQIGTDTQYF. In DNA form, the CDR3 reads TGTGCCAGCAGCCAAATTGGCACAGATACGCAGTATTTT.